These T cell receptor beta chains were read from a single sample in a study of radiotherapy plus CTLA-4 blockade in lung cancer. Assay used: immunoSEQ multiplex PCR; TCRdb lists only in-frame clones, some missing. In the table there are roughly 48,000 clones, 82% of which are singletons. The sample was peripheral blood, taken from a patient treated with radiotherapy plus ipilimumab. All receptors come from a human donor with non-small cell lung cancer who had stable disease on radiotherapy plus ipilimumab. The CDR3 runs from the conserved cysteine through the conserved F or W. The D gene is left open where the match is weak. Clone size is given for some rows only: seen once, a few or many times, or a class if the clone is expanded.

TRBV7-2	TRBJ1-1	NA	NA	TGTGCCAGCAGCTTAGGCGGCTCCCGCTTGAACACTGAAGCTTTCTTT	CASSLGGSRLNTEAFF
TRBV19	TRBJ2-2	NA	NA	TGTGCCAGTAGTAGACAGAGCACCGGGGAGCTGTTTTTT	CASSRQSTGELFF
TRBV4-3	TRBJ2-1	NA	NA	TGCGCCAGCAGCCAAGAGCGGCCGCTAGTCAATGAGCAGTTCTTC	CASSQERPLVNEQFF
TRBV5-1	TRBJ2-1	NA	TRBD2	TGCGCCAGCAGCTTGGAGCTAGCGGGAAATAAGCAGTTCTTC	CASSLELAGNKQFF
TRBV18	TRBJ2-5	NA	TRBD1	TGTGCCAGCTCCCCGGGACAGCAAGAGACCCAGTACTTC	CASSPGQQETQYF
TRBV29-1	TRBJ2-7	NA	NA	TGCAGCGTTGAAGAAAGGGGAACGGGTACCTACGAGCAGTACTTC	CSVEERGTGTYEQYF
TRBV5-5	TRBJ2-7	once	TRBD2	TGTGCCAGCAGCTTGAGAATAGCGGGAGAATTCGAGCAGTACTTC	CASSLRIAGEFEQYF
TRBV27	TRBJ1-5	NA	TRBD1	TGTGCCAGCAGTTTCACAGGGGGCGTTCAGCCCCAGCATTTT	CASSFTGGVQPQHF
TRBV19	TRBJ2-4	NA	NA	TGTGCCAGTAGAATGAGCGGGGCAGGGGGCTTAAACATTCAGTACTTC	CASRMSGAGGLNIQYF
TRBV5-1	TRBJ2-1	NA	NA	TGCGCCAGCAGCGGGCAGGGATGGATCAATGAGCAGTTCTTC	CASSGQGWINEQFF
TRBV11-1	TRBJ2-3	NA	TRBD1	TGTGCCAGCAGCTTAAGGGGGCATAGTCTAACAGATACGCAGTATTTT	CASSLRGHSLTDTQYF
TRBV5-8	TRBJ2-3	few	NA	TGTGCCAGCAGCTTGGCGCAGGACACAGATACGCAGTATTTT	CASSLAQDTDTQYF
TRBV10-1	TRBJ2-7	NA	TRBD1	TGCGCCAGCAGTGGAGGTCGGGACAGGGTGGCCAACGAGCAGTACTTC	CASSGGRDRVANEQYF
TRBV18	TRBJ2-7	NA	TRBD2	TGTGCCAGCTCCCTAGCGGGAGCGCTGGACGAGCAGTACTTC	CASSLAGALDEQYF
TRBV7-6	TRBJ2-1	once	TRBD2	TGTGCCAGCAGCTTAGCCTCTAGGACTAGCGGGAGGGCCGGGTACAATGAGCAGTTCTTC	CASSLASRTSGRAGYNEQFF
TRBV5-1	TRBJ1-1	NA	NA	TGCGCCAGCAGCTTGGCCCGACATGCCTCAGCTGAAGCTTTCTTT	CASSLARHASAEAFF
TRBV7-2	TRBJ2-5	NA	TRBD2	TGTGCCAGCAGCTCCCTGACTAGCGGGGTCCGGGGGGCCCAGTACTTC	CASSSLTSGVRGAQYF
TRBV5-4	TRBJ2-1	NA	TRBD2	TGTGCCAGCTCAAGGGGACTAGCGGGAAGCTCCTACAATGAGCAGTTCTTC	CASSRGLAGSSYNEQFF
TRBV7-2	TRBJ2-3	NA	NA	TGTGCCAGCAGCTTTACCACGGGGATCGCAGATACGCAGTATTTT	CASSFTTGIADTQYF
TRBV5-1	TRBJ2-7	NA	NA	TGCGCCAGCAGCTTGGGGTGGGAGAGCGGCGAGCAGTACTTC	CASSLGWESGEQYF
TRBV4-3	TRBJ2-7	NA	TRBD2	TGCGCCAGCAGCCAAGATAGGGCGATGGGACTAGCAACCGAGCAGTACTTC	CASSQDRAMGLATEQYF
TRBV19	TRBJ2-7	NA	NA	TGTGCCAGTAGTATAGCCAGGGTAGTGCGGTACGAGCAGTACTTC	CASSIARVVRYEQYF
TRBV10-2	TRBJ2-2	once	TRBD2	TGCGCCAGCAGCCTTAGCGGGCCCGGAGGTTACACCGGGGAGCTGTTTTTT	CASSLSGPGGYTGELFF
TRBV30	TRBJ1-3	NA	NA	TGTGCCTGGAGGCCAGGGACTGGAAACACCATATATTTT	CAWRPGTGNTIYF
TRBV5-1	TRBJ2-4	once	NA	TGCGCCAGCAGCTTGGGACAGGACCCAAACATTCAGTACTTC	CASSLGQDPNIQYF
TRBV2	TRBJ1-2	NA	NA	TGTGCCAGCAGGGCGGCAGTATATGGCTACACCTTC	CASRAAVYGYTF
TRBV9	TRBJ2-7	NA	TRBD1	TGTGCCAGCAGCGTGGCGGACAGGGAAGCCTACGAGCAGTACTTC	CASSVADREAYEQYF
TRBV6-6	TRBJ2-7	NA	NA	TGTGCCAGCAGTTACTCAGAGGCCTACGAGCAGTACTTC	CASSYSEAYEQYF
TRBV15	TRBJ2-5	NA	TRBD1	TGTGCCACCAGCCCCTACAGGGGCATGGGGGAGACCCAGTACTTC	CATSPYRGMGETQYF
TRBV7-8	TRBJ2-4	NA	NA	TGTGCCAGCAGCCATCCCTGGACAGAAGGAAACATTCAGTACTTC	CASSHPWTEGNIQYF
TRBV4-3	TRBJ2-7	NA	TRBD1	TGCGCCAGCAGCCAAGACAGGGGGAACTACGAGCAGTACTTC	CASSQDRGNYEQYF
TRBV2	TRBJ2-1	NA	TRBD2	TGTGCCAGCAGCGACGCGGGACTAGCGAAAAATGAGCAGTTCTTC	CASSDAGLAKNEQFF
TRBV4-2	TRBJ1-5	NA	NA	TGTGCCAGCAGCCCCCAGGTGGACAGAGGGAATCAGCCCCAGCATTTT	CASSPQVDRGNQPQHF
TRBV14	TRBJ2-3	NA	TRBD2	TGTGCCAGCAGCCTATTCTCAGGACTAGCCGGAGATACGCAGTATTTT	CASSLFSGLAGDTQYF
TRBV5-6	TRBJ2-1	few	NA	TGTGCCAGCAGCTTGTGGGGCCCCGCGGCTACCTACTACAATGAGCAGTTCTTC	CASSLWGPAATYYNEQFF
TRBV9	TRBJ1-2	NA	NA	NA	CASSVGTGANLITF